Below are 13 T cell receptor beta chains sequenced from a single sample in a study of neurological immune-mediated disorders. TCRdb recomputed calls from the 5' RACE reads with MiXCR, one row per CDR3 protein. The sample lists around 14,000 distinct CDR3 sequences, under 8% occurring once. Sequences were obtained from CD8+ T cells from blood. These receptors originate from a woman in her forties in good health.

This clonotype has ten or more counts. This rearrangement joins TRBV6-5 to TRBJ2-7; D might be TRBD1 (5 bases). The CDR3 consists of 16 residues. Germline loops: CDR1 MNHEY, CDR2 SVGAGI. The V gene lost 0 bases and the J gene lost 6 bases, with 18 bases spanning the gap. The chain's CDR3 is CASSYSIASRAAEQYF. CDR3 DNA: TGTGCCAGCAGTTACTCGATAGCCAGCAGGGCCGCCGAGCAGTACTTC.

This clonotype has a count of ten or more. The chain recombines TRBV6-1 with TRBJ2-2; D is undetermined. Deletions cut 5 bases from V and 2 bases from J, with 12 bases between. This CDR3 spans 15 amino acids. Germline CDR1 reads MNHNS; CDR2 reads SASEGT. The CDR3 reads CASSISRLNTGELFF. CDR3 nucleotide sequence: TGTGCCAGCAGTATCTCGAGGCTTAACACCGGGGAGCTGTTTTTT.

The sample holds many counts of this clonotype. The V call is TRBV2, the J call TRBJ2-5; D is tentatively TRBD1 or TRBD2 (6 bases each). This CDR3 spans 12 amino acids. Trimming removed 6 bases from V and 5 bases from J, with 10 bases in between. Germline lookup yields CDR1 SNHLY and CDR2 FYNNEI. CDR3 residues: CASSGGGETQYF. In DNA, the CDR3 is TGTGCCAGCAGCGGGGGCGGGGAGACCCAGTACTTC.

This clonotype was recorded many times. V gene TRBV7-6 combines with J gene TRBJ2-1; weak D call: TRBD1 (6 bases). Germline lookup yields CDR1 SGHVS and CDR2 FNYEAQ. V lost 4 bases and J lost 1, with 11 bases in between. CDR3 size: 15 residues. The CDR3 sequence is CASSYNTGSYNEQFF. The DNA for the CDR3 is TGTGCCAGCAGCTACAATACAGGGTCCTACAATGAGCAGTTCTTC.

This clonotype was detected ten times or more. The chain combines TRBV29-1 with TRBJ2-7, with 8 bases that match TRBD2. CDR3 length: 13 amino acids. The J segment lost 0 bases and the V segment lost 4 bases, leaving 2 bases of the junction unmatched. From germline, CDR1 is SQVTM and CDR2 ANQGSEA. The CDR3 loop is CSVGGGSSYEQYF. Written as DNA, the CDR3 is TGCAGCGTTGGCGGGGGGAGCTCCTACGAGCAGTACTTC.

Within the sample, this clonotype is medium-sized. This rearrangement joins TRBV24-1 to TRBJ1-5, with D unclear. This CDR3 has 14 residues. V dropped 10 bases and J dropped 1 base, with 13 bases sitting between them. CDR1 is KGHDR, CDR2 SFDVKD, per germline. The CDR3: CATELSGSNQPQHF. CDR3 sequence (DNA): TGTGCCACTGAACTTAGTGGCAGCAATCAGCCCCAGCATTTT.

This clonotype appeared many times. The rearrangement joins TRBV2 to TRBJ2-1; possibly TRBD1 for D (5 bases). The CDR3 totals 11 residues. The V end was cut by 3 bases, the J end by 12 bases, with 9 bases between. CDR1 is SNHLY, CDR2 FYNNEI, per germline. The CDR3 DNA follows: TGTGCCAGCAGTGATATCAGGGTGCAGTTCTTC. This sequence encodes CASSDIRVQFF.

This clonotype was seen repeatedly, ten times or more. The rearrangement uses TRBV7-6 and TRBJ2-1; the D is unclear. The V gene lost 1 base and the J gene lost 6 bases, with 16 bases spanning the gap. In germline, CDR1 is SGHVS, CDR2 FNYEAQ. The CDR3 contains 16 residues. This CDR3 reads CASSLGRAQVVNEQFF. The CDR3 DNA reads TGTGCCAGCAGCTTAGGCCGGGCCCAAGTTGTCAATGAGCAGTTCTTC.

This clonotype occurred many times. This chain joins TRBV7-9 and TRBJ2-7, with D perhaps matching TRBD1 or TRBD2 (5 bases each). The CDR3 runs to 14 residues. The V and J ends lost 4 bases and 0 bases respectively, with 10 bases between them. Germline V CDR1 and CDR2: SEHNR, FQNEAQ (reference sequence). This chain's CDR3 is CASSSLGTSYEQYF. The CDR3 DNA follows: TGTGCCAGCAGCTCCCTAGGGACCTCCTACGAGCAGTACTTC.

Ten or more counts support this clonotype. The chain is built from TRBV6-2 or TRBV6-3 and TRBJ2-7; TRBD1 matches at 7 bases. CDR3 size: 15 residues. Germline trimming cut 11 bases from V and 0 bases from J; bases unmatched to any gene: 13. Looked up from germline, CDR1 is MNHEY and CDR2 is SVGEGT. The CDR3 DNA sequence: TGTGCCCCCTCCCCGGACAGGACCTCCTCCTACGAGCAGTACTTC. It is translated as CAPSPDRTSSYEQYF.

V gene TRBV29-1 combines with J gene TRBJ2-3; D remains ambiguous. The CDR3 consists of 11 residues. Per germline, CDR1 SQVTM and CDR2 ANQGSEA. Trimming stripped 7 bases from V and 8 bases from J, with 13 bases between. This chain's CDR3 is CSGLKVTTQYF. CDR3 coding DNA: TGCAGCGGGTTAAAGGTCACTACGCAGTATTTT.

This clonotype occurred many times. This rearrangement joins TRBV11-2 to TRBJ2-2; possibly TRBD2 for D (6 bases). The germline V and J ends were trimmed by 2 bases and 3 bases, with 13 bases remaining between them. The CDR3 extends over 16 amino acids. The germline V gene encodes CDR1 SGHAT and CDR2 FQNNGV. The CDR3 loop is CASSLYAGLHTGELFF. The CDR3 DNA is TGTGCCAGCAGCTTATACGCGGGATTGCACACCGGGGAGCTGTTTTTT.

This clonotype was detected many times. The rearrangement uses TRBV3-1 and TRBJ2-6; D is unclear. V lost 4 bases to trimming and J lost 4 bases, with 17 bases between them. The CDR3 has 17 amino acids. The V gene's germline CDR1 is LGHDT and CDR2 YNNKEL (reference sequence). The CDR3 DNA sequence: TGTGCCAGCAGCCTAACTCGCGCGTCGGCGGGGGCCAACGTCCTGACTTTC. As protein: CASSLTRASAGANVLTF.